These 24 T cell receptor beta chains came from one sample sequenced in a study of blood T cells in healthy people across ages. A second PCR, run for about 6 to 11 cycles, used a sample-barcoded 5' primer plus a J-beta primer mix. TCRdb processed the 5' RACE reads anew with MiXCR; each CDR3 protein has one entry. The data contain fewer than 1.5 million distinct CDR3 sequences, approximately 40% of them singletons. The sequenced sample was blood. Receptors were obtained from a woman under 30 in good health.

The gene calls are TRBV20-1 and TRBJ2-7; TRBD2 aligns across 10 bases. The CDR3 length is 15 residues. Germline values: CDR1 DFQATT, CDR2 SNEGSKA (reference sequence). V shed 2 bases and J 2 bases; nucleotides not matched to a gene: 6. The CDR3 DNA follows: TGCAGTGCTAGAAATCTAGCGGGAGCCCCCTACGAGCAGTACTTC. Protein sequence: CSARNLAGAPYEQYF.

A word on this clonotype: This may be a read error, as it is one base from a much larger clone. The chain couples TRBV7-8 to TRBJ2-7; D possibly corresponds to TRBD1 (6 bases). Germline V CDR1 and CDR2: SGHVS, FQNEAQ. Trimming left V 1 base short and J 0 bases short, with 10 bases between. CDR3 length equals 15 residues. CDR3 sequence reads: CASSLETGYSYEQYF. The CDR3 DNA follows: TGTGCCAGCAGCTTAGAGACAGGTTACTCCTACGAGCAGTACTTC.

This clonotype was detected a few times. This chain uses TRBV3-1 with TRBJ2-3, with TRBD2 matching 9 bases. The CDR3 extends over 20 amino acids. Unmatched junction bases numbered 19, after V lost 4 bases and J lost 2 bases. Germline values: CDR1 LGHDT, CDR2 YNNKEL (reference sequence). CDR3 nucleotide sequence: TGTGCCAGCAGCCCCCGGGGGCGGGAGGGAGTATCTCCTTTCACAGATACGCAGTATTTT. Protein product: CASSPRGREGVSPFTDTQYF.

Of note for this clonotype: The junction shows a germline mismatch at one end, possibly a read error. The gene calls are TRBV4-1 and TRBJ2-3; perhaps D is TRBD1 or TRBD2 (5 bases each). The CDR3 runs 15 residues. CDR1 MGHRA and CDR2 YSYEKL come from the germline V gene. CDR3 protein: CAGSQGEKSTDTQYF. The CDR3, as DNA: TGCGCCGGCAGCCAAGGGGAGAAGAGCACAGATACGCAGTATTTT.

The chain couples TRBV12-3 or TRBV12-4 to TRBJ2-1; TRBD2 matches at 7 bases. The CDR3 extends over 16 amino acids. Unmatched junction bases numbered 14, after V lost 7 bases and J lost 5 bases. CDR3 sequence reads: CASNTLPGTTNNEQFF. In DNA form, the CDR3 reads TGTGCCAGCAATACCCTACCCGGGACTACCAACAATGAGCAGTTCTTC.

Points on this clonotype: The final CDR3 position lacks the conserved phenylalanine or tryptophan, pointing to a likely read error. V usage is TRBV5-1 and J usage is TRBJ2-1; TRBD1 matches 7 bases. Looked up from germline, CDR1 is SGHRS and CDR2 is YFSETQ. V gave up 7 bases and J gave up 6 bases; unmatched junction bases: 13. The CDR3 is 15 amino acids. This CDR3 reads CASQILTGVGNEQFV. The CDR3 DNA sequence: TGCGCCAGCCAAATACTCACAGGGGTAGGCAATGAGCAGTTCGTC.

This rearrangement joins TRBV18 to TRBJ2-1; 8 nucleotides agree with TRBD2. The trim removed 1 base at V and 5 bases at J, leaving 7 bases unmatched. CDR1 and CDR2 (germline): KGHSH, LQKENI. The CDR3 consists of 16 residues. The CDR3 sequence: CASSPRILAGNNEQFF. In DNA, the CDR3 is TGTGCCAGCTCACCACGGATTCTAGCGGGTAACAATGAGCAGTTCTTC. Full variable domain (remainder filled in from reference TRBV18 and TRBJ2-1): NAGVMQNPRHLVRRRGQEARLRCSPMKGHSHVYWYRQLPEEGLKFMVYLQKENIIDESGMPKERFSAEFPKEGPSILRIQQVVRGDSAAYFCASSPRILAGNNEQFFGPGTRLTVL.

CDR3 sequence (DNA): TGCAGTGCTAGAGATCTCCAGCAGGGGAGCTCCTACGAGCAGTACTTC. This translates into CSARDLQQGSSYEQYF. V usage is TRBV20-1 and J usage is TRBJ2-7; maybe TRBD1 (6 bases). The CDR3 covers 16 residues. Germline V gene lookup returns CDR1 DFQATT and CDR2 SNEGSKA (reference sequence). Trimming removed 0 bases at V and 0 bases at J, with 15 bases between.

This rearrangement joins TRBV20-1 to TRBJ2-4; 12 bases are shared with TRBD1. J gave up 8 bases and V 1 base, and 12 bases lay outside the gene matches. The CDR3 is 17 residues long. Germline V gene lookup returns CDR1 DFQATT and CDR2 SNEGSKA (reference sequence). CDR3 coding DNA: TGCAGTGCTAGAGGAGGACCGGGACAGGGGGCGCCTGACATTCAGTACTTC. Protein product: CSARGGPGQGAPDIQYF.

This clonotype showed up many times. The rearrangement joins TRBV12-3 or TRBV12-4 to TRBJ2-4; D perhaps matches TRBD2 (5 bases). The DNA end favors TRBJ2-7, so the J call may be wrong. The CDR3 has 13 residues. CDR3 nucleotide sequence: TGTGCCAGCAGTGGGAGTCCCTCCACCGAGCAGTACTTC. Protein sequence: CASSGSPSTEQYF.

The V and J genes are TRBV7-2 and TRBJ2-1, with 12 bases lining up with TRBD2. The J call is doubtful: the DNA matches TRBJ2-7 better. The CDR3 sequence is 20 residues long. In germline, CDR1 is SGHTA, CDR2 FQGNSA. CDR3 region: CASSLRNASGRAGSYNEQYF. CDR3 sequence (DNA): TGTGCCAGCAGCTTAAGAAACGCTAGCGGGAGGGCCGGGTCCTACAATGAGCAGTACTTC.

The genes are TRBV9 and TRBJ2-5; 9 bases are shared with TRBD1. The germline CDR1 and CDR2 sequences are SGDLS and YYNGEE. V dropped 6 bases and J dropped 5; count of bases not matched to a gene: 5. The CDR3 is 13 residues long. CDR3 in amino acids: CASKGQGEETQYF. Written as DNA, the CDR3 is TGTGCCAGCAAGGGACAGGGTGAGGAGACCCAGTACTTC.

CDR3 coding DNA: TGTGCCAGCAGTGACGGCCTAGCGGGAGTAATAGGAGAGCAGTACTTC. Its translation is CASSDGLAGVIGEQYF. V and J are TRBV6-4 and TRBJ2-7; the match to TRBD2 covers 10 bases. The germline CDR1 and CDR2 sequences are MRHNA and SNTAGT. The CDR3 sequence is 16 residues long. After removal of 2 bases from V and 7 bases from J, the junction contained 11 bases not matched to a gene.

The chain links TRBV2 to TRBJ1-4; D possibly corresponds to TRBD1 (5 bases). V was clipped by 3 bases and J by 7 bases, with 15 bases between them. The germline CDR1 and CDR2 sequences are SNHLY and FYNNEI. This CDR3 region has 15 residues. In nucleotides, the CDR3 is TGTGCCAGCAGTGAGGAGGGGCTTACGTTTGAAAAACTGTTTTTT. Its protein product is CASSEEGLTFEKLFF. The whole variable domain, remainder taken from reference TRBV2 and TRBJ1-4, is EPEVTQTPSHQVTQMGQEVILRCVPISNHLYFYWYRQILGQKVEFLVSFYNNEISEKSEIFDDQFSVERPDGSNFTLKIRSTKLEDSAMYFCASSEEGLTFEKLFFGSGTQLSVL.

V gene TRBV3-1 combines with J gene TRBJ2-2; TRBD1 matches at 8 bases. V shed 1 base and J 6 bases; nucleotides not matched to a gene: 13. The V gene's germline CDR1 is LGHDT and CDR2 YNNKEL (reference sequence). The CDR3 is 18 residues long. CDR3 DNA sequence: TGTGCCAGCAGCCAAGTAACGAGCGGACAGGGAAACGCCGGGGAGCTGTTTTTT. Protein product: CASSQVTSGQGNAGELFF.

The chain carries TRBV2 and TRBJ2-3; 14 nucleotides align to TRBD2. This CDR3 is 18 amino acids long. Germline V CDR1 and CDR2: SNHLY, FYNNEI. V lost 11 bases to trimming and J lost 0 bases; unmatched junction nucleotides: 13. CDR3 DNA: TGTGCCCGTACTGGACTAGCGGGGGGCGGATCTAGCACAGATACGCAGTATTTT. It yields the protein CARTGLAGGGSSTDTQYF.

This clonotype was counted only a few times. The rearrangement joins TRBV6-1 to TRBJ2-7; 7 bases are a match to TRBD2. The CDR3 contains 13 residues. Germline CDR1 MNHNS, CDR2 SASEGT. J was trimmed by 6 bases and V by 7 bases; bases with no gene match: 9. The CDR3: CASNELAATEQYF. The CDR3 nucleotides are TGTGCCAGCAATGAGCTAGCGGCAACCGAGCAGTACTTC.

The CDR3 region is CASRGGTSAGDEQFF. CDR3 DNA: TGCGCCAGCAGGGGGGGGACTAGCGCGGGCGATGAGCAGTTCTTC. The chain carries TRBV5-1 and TRBJ2-1; 10 bases are a match to TRBD2. Trimming removed 5 bases from V and 8 bases from J; junction bases left unmatched: 10. This CDR3 comprises 15 residues. Germline V CDR1 and CDR2: SGHRS, YFSETQ.

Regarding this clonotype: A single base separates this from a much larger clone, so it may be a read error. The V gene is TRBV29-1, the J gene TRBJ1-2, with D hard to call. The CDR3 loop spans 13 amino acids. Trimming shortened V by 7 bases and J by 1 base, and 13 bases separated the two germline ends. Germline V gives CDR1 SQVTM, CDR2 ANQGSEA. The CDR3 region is CSGLVGSNYGYTF. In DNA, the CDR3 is TGCAGCGGGCTCGTGGGCAGTAACTATGGCTACACCTTC.

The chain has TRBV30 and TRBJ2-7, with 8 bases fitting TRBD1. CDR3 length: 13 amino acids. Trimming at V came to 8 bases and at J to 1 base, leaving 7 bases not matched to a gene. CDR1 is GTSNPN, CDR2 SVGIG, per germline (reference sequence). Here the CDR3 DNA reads TGTGCCCGGCGGGGACAGGAGTCCTACGAGCAGTACTTC. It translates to CARRGQESYEQYF.

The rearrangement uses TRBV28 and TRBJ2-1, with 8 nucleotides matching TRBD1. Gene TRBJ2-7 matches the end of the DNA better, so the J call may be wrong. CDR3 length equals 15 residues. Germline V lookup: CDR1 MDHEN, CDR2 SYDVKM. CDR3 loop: CASETGVSPYNEQYF. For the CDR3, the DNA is TGTGCCAGCGAGACAGGGGTTAGTCCCTACAATGAGCAGTACTTC.

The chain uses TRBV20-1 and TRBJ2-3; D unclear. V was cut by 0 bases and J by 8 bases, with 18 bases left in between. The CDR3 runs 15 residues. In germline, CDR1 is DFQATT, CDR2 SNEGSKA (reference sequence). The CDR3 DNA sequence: TGCAGTGCTAGAGATCCCTTGGCGGCATGGGGTACGCAGTATTTT. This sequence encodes CSARDPLAAWGTQYF.

Written as DNA, the CDR3 is TGTGCCAGCACGGGGACAGGGTACGGCTACACCTTC. Protein sequence: CASTGTGYGYTF. The chain carries TRBV27 and TRBJ1-2; TRBD1 matches at 9 bases. The length of the CDR3 is 12 residues. The trim removed 7 bases at V and 8 bases at J, leaving 5 bases unmatched. CDR1 and CDR2 (germline): MNHEY, SMNVEV (reference sequence).

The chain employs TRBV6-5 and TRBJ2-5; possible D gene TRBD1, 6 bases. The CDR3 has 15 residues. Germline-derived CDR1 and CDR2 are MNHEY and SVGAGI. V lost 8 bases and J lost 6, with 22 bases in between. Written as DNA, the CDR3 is TGTGCCAGCGCTCCCCGCTTTTCACAGGGCCAGACCCAGTACTTC. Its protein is CASAPRFSQGQTQYF.